The rows below give T cell receptor beta chains drawn from one sample of a study of blood T cell repertoires in COVID-19. The table came from immunoSEQ multiplex PCR; TCRdb's copy has only in-frame clones and leaves some out. The sample holds roughly 410,000 clones, around 91% seen once. The specimen sequenced was peripheral blood. Source of these receptors: a woman aged 40-49 years with COVID-19, enrolled during active disease. The CDR3 runs from the conserved cysteine through the conserved F or W. A D gene is named only where the DNA matches it firmly. Only some rows state a clone size, as once, few, many or a class for expanded clones.

CDR3 DNA: TGTGCCAGCAGTTTCCCCGGGACTACTGAAGCTTTCTTT
CDR3 protein: CASSFPGTTEAFF
clone size: NA
D gene: NA
V gene: TRBV6-5
J gene: TRBJ1-1

CDR3 DNA: TGCAGCGTTACAGTCAGTCCGAACACCGGGGAGCTGTTTTTT
CDR3 protein: CSVTVSPNTGELFF
clone size: NA
D gene: NA
V gene: TRBV29-1
J gene: TRBJ2-2

CDR3 DNA: TGTGCCAGCGGAATACTGGGGCTAGGCAAAAACATTCAGTACTTC
CDR3 protein: CASGILGLGKNIQYF
clone size: NA
D gene: NA
V gene: TRBV27
J gene: TRBJ2-4

CDR3 DNA: TGCAGCGTTGAGACTAGCGGGGAGCGTTGGCATGAGCAGTTCTTC
CDR3 protein: CSVETSGERWHEQFF
clone size: NA
D gene: TRBD2
V gene: TRBV29-1
J gene: TRBJ2-1

CDR3 DNA: TGTGCCAGTACGCCTTATATCGCGACAGGGACCCACAATCAGCCCCAGCATTTT
CDR3 protein: CASTPYIATGTHNQPQHF
clone size: NA
D gene: TRBD1
V gene: TRBV19
J gene: TRBJ1-5

CDR3 DNA: TGTGCCACCAGTGATCCCCGGGACAGGGTAACAGATACGCAGTATTTT
CDR3 protein: CATSDPRDRVTDTQYF
clone size: NA
D gene: TRBD1
V gene: TRBV24-1
J gene: TRBJ2-3

CDR3 DNA: TGTGCCAGCAGCTATCACGTCGGAGGCTATGGCTACACCTTC
CDR3 protein: CASSYHVGGYGYTF
clone size: NA
D gene: NA
V gene: TRBV21-1
J gene: TRBJ1-2

CDR3 DNA: TGTGCCAGCAGTTACGCGGGGGGCGCTAAGGGCTACACCTTC
CDR3 protein: CASSYAGGAKGYTF
clone size: NA
D gene: NA
V gene: TRBV6-5
J gene: TRBJ1-2

CDR3 DNA: TGTGCCAGCAGAATAACAGGGAGCTACGAGCAGTACTTC
CDR3 protein: CASRITGSYEQYF
clone size: NA
D gene: NA
V gene: TRBV14
J gene: TRBJ2-7

CDR3 DNA: TGTGCCAGCACCGGCCGGGCGGGCTACGAGCAGTACTTC
CDR3 protein: CASTGRAGYEQYF
clone size: NA
D gene: NA
V gene: TRBV7-2
J gene: TRBJ2-7

CDR3 DNA: TGTGCTAGTGGTTTACGAGGGGGCGTTGAAGCTTTCTTT
CDR3 protein: CASGLRGGVEAFF
clone size: NA
D gene: TRBD1
V gene: TRBV12-5
J gene: TRBJ1-1

CDR3 DNA: TGTGCCAGCAGTTACCCCCGGCCAGGGGGGTTTCAGCCCCAGCATTTT
CDR3 protein: CASSYPRPGGFQPQHF
clone size: NA
D gene: TRBD1
V gene: TRBV6-2/TRBV6-3
J gene: TRBJ1-5

CDR3 DNA: TGTGCCAGCAGTTCTTTGTCAGGAGCTTTCTTT
CDR3 protein: CASSSLSGAFF
clone size: once
D gene: NA
V gene: TRBV28
J gene: TRBJ1-1

CDR3 DNA: TGTGCCAGCAGCCAAGGCCGACTAGCGGGGCTAGAGACCCAGTACTTC
CDR3 protein: CASSQGRLAGLETQYF
clone size: once
D gene: TRBD2
V gene: TRBV14
J gene: TRBJ2-5

CDR3 DNA: TGTGCCTGGGGGGCTACGGGGGGTGGAACGCAGTATTTT
CDR3 protein: CAWGATGGGTQYF
clone size: NA
D gene: TRBD2
V gene: TRBV30
J gene: TRBJ2-3

CDR3 DNA: TGTGCCAGCAGTGAAGCGCCGGGGGAGAGTGAAAAACTGTTTTTT
CDR3 protein: CASSEAPGESEKLFF
clone size: NA
D gene: NA
V gene: TRBV2
J gene: TRBJ1-4

CDR3 DNA: TGCGCCAGCAGCCAGCTACACTTAGCGGGAGGGCCAAATGAGCAGTTCTTC
CDR3 protein: CASSQLHLAGGPNEQFF
clone size: NA
D gene: TRBD2
V gene: TRBV4-3
J gene: TRBJ2-1

CDR3 DNA: TGCGCCAGCAGTCGTGACAGAGCAACTAATGAAAAACTGTTTTTT
CDR3 protein: CASSRDRATNEKLFF
clone size: few
D gene: NA
V gene: TRBV5-1
J gene: TRBJ1-4

CDR3 DNA: TGTGCCAGCAGTCCCTCGAACTATGGCTACACCTTC
CDR3 protein: CASSPSNYGYTF
clone size: NA
D gene: NA
V gene: TRBV6-5
J gene: TRBJ1-2

CDR3 DNA: TGTGCCAGCAGTTTATATCCGTCAGCGGGCGAGCAGTACTTC
CDR3 protein: CASSLYPSAGEQYF
clone size: NA
D gene: NA
V gene: TRBV27
J gene: TRBJ2-7

CDR3 DNA: TGTGCCAGCAGTTTTGGGGGGGTTGGAAACACCATATATTTT
CDR3 protein: CASSFGGVGNTIYF
clone size: NA
D gene: NA
V gene: TRBV27
J gene: TRBJ1-3

CDR3 DNA: TGTGCCACCAGTGATGGGGGCAGGGGGTACAATGAGCAGTTCTTC
CDR3 protein: CATSDGGRGYNEQFF
clone size: once
D gene: TRBD1
V gene: TRBV24-1
J gene: TRBJ2-1

CDR3 DNA: TGTGCCAGCAGCGTAGGGGACAGAGGCTACAATGAGCAGTTCTTC
CDR3 protein: CASSVGDRGYNEQFF
clone size: NA
D gene: TRBD1
V gene: TRBV9
J gene: TRBJ2-1

CDR3 DNA: TGTGCCAGCAGCCAAGGGGGACAGGGTACTGAAAAACTGTTTTTT
CDR3 protein: CASSQGGQGTEKLFF
clone size: NA
D gene: TRBD1
V gene: TRBV3-1/TRBV3-2
J gene: TRBJ1-4

CDR3 DNA: TGTGCCAGCAGCCGGGACAGGGTTAACTATGGCTACACCTTC
CDR3 protein: CASSRDRVNYGYTF
clone size: NA
D gene: TRBD1
V gene: TRBV7-2
J gene: TRBJ1-2